Presented here are 15 T cell receptor beta chains from one specimen sequenced in a study of T cell changes during pregnancy in multiple sclerosis. Only in-frame clones appear in the TCRdb table, and some are missing; sequencing was by immunoSEQ multiplex PCR. This repertoire shows 60,000 or so clones, more than 75% found once; its top ten account for about 5.7%. Sequencing was done on a sample of peripheral blood from another person, used as feeder cells. Receptors were obtained from a human donor whose cells served as feeder cells for cultures in a pregnancy study.

The CDR3 reads CATSPGPPDTQYF. DNA of the CDR3: TGTGCCACCTCACCGGGACCTCCAGATACGCAGTATTTT. V and J are TRBV7-3 and TRBJ2-3, with D perhaps being TRBD1 or TRBD2 (5 bases each). The CDR3 is 13 amino acids. Deletions cut 10 bases from V and 4 bases from J, with 15 bases between. Germline V gene sequence: CDR1 SGHTA, CDR2 FQGTGA.

The CDR3 sequence is CASSSTGISSPLHF. The DNA of the CDR3 is TGTGCCAGCAGTTCGACAGGAATTTCATCACCCCTCCACTTT. The chain combines TRBV28 with TRBJ1-6, with D maybe TRBD1 (6 bases). Deletions cut 4 bases from V and 10 bases from J, with 14 bases between. The CDR3 extends over 14 amino acids. Germline assignment: CDR1 MDHEN and CDR2 SYDVKM. Using reference TRBV28 and TRBJ1-6 for the parts outside the CDR3, the full variable domain is DVKVTQSSRYLVKRTGEKVFLECVQDMDHENMFWYRQDPGLGLRLIYFSYDVKMKEKGDIPEGYSVSREKKERFSLILESASTNQTSMYLCASSSTGISSPLHFGNGTRLTVT.

This chain connects TRBV7-6 to TRBJ2-2; 15 bases line up with TRBD2. This CDR3 region has 18 residues. Trimming removed 5 bases from V and 0 bases from J; junction bases left unmatched: 4. CDR1 and CDR2 from the germline V gene are SGHVS and FNYEAQ. DNA for the CDR3: TGTGCCAGCAGCCTGGGACTAGCGGGGGGCGCGAACACCGGGGAGCTGTTTTTT. It codes for CASSLGLAGGANTGELFF.

This chain connects TRBV30 to TRBJ1-6; tentatively, D is TRBD1 (6 bases). This CDR3 has 14 residues. CDR1 GTSNPN and CDR2 SVGIG come from the germline V gene (reference sequence). Trimming took 0 bases from V and 8 from J, leaving 11 bases between them. The CDR3 spells CAWSVGGLDSPLHF. The CDR3 DNA follows: TGTGCCTGGAGTGTCGGGGGGCTTGATTCACCCCTCCACTTT.

This clone was recorded only once. The chain is built from TRBV5-1 and TRBJ1-3; the match to TRBD1 covers 7 bases. The CDR3 has 15 amino acids. Germline values: CDR1 SGHRS, CDR2 YFSETQ. V shed 5 bases and J 1 base; nucleotides not matched to a gene: 6. CDR3 sequence: CASRQGVVSGNTIYF. CDR3 DNA: TGCGCCAGCAGGCAGGGGGTAGTGTCTGGAAACACCATATATTTT.

This rearrangement joins TRBV7-9 to TRBJ2-3, with 9 bases that match TRBD2. The CDR3 runs to 16 residues. Losses at the gene ends were 5 bases for V and 0 bases for J; bases not matched to a gene: 6. Germline CDR1 is SEHNR and CDR2 is FQNEAQ (reference sequence). CDR3 residues: CASSPRGTSSTDTQYF. The DNA of the CDR3 is TGTGCCAGCAGCCCCCGTGGGACTAGCAGCACAGATACGCAGTATTTT.

The chain links TRBV5-1 to TRBJ1-1; no definite D call. Trimming took off 0 bases at V and 4 bases at J, with 13 bases between the two ends. Germline V CDR1 and CDR2: SGHRS, YFSETQ. The CDR3 consists of 15 residues. DNA for the CDR3: TGCGCCAGCAGCTTGGGAAGGCAGGTGACCACTGAAGCTTTCTTT. Protein: CASSLGRQVTTEAFF.

The chain has TRBV2 and TRBJ2-5, with D maybe TRBD1 (6 bases). Germline V gene data show CDR1 as SNHLY and CDR2 as FYNNEI. Trimming left V 4 bases short and J 2 bases short, with 8 bases between. There are 13 residues in the CDR3. CDR3 DNA: TGTGCCAGCAGTGTTGGACAGCAAGAGACCCAGTACTTC. Encoded protein: CASSVGQQETQYF.

The genes are TRBV6-6 and TRBJ1-1; 9 bases align to TRBD1. Unmatched junction bases numbered 2, after V lost 4 bases and J lost 2 bases. The length of the CDR3 is 14 residues. The germline V gene encodes CDR1 MNHNY and CDR2 SVGAGI (reference sequence). The CDR3 region is CASSLQGANTEAFF. The CDR3 bases are TGTGCCAGCAGTTTACAGGGGGCAAACACTGAAGCTTTCTTT.

This clone was counted a single time. This chain connects TRBV5-6 to TRBJ1-2; 7 positions match TRBD1. Germline V gene data show CDR1 as SGHDT and CDR2 as YYEEEE. This CDR3 has 14 residues. J was trimmed by 3 bases and V by 5 bases; bases with no gene match: 7. The CDR3, as DNA: TGTGCCAGCAGACGAGACAGGGTCGACTATGGCTACACCTTC. Translation gives CASRRDRVDYGYTF.

The gene calls are TRBV27 and TRBJ1-1, with D perhaps TRBD1 (6 bases). CDR1 MNHEY and CDR2 SMNVEV come from the germline V gene (reference sequence). With 3 bases removed from V and 0 bases from J, the gap between germline ends came to 20 bases. CDR3 size: 18 residues. DNA of the CDR3: TGTGCCAGCAGTTTCAATGTCGGGAGGGGGAGCATGAACACTGAAGCTTTCTTT. Encoded protein: CASSFNVGRGSMNTEAFF.

This clone was detected only a few times. The chain couples TRBV6-5 to TRBJ1-6; D is uncertain. This CDR3 region has 14 residues. The germline V and J ends were trimmed by 6 bases and 10 bases, with 16 bases remaining between them. CDR1 MNHEY and CDR2 SVGAGI come from the germline V gene. The CDR3 reads CASSKTRARSPLHF. CDR3 nucleotides: TGTGCCAGCAGCAAGACCAGAGCACGGTCACCCCTCCACTTT.

The chain recombines TRBV4-2 with TRBJ1-3, with TRBD1 as a possible D gene (6 bases). Germline lookup yields CDR1 LGHNA and CDR2 YNFKEQ. The CDR3 loop spans 15 amino acids. The V and J ends lost 1 base and 0 bases respectively, with 7 bases between them. CDR3 nucleotide sequence: TGTGCCAGCAGCCAAGTGGACAGCTCTGGAAACACCATATATTTT. It yields the protein CASSQVDSSGNTIYF.

The chain uses TRBV5-1 and TRBJ2-1; D gene uncertain. Trimming removed 0 bases at V and 8 bases at J, with 6 bases between. Germline V CDR1 and CDR2: SGHRS, YFSETQ. This CDR3 is 12 amino acids long. The CDR3 DNA reads TGCGCCAGCAGCTTGGAAAGGCATGAGCAGTTCTTC. Translation gives CASSLERHEQFF. Looking up the rest from reference TRBV5-1 and TRBJ2-1 gives the full variable domain: KAGVTQTPRYLIKTRGQQVTLSCSPISGHRSVSWYQQTPGQGLQFLFEYFSETQRNKGNFPGRFSGRQFSNSRSEMNVSTLELGDSALYLCASSLERHEQFFGPGTRLTVL.

The CDR3 DNA is TGCGCCAGCAGCCCTAGGGGACGGAACATCCCCCGCCAAGAGACCCAGTACTTC. Its protein is CASSPRGRNIPRQETQYF. The rearrangement uses TRBV5-1 and TRBJ2-5; D is tentatively TRBD1 or TRBD2 (5 bases each). CDR1 is SGHRS and CDR2 is YFSETQ in the germline V gene. The V end lost 4 bases, the J end lost 1 base, and 23 bases lay between the germline ends. The CDR3 length is 18 residues.